There are a few counts of the clone carrying this TCR beta chain. Antigen unknown. Trimming removed 1 base from V and 4 bases from J, with 7 bases in between. The CDR3 sequence is 14 residues long. Germline CDR1 reads MGHRA; CDR2 reads YSYEKL. The data originate from a study of T-cell memory formation after mild COVID-19. Looking at the study overall: TCR clusters were largely donor specific. Study results and caveats: Balance between CD4 and CD8 was seen in clones contracting day 15 to 85, and a CD4+ lean was seen in later expanders.

Constant-segment-primed 5'RACE gave TCR alpha and TCR beta cDNA libraries with sample barcodes and UMIs. TCRdb used MiXCR to reprocess the 5' RACE reads, holding one entry per CDR3 protein. The sample records 450,000 to 650,000 distinct CDR3 sequences, 20% being singletons. This chain uses TRBV4-1 with TRBJ2-2, with unresolved D. The receptor was derived from an adult woman who had mild COVID-19 (a few samples of this study predate the infection). Cell type and time point are not known. The sample taken for sequencing was PBMCs or a T cell subset sorted from them (not recorded which). The CDR3 loop is CASSQVQLTGELFF. CDR3 coding DNA: TGCGCCAGCAGCCAAGTCCAGCTCACCGGGGAGCTGTTTTTT.